This TCR beta chain was sequenced for a study of graft-versus-host responses after intestinal transplantation. The data were produced by immunoSEQ multiplex PCR, yet TCRdb's version contains in-frame clones alone and is incomplete. Here the sample spans about 97,000 clones, about 93% being singletons. The CDR3 covers 16 residues. The chain carries TRBV21-1 and TRBJ1-1; the D call TRBD1 from the table was never checked on the DNA. TRBV21-1 is a pseudogene segment. The sequence came from a human patient who received an intestinal transplant, so some T cells may come from the graft donor. The source material was PBMCs, sampled 453 days after intestinal transplant. The CDR3 region is CASSKGGALKNTEAFF. For the CDR3, the DNA is TGTGCCAGCAGCAAAGGTGGGGCACTAAAGAACACTGAAGCTTTCTTT.